This T cell receptor beta chain was recovered during a study of cytomegalovirus exposure and HLA in healthy donors. Whole-study results and caveats: As a later analysis showed, a missense DCLRE1C variant was linked to trimming of TCR beta V- and J-genes. The study listed 150 to 200 cytomegalovirus-associated TCR beta chains. A later analysis revealed that TCR association rates differed between HLA loci, peaking at DRB1 and bottoming out at HLA-C.

As to this clone: What it binds is unknown.

The CDR3 is 15 residues long. V lost 2 bases and J 4 bases, leaving 12 bases between the germline ends. The germline CDR1 and CDR2 sequences are SGDLS and YYNGEE. The PCR had 60 Vbeta and 13 Jbeta primers. Assay: immunoSEQ multiplex PCR; the TCRdb copy retains only in-frame clones and omits some. The sample shows some 120,000 clones, around 80% of them seen only once. Sequencing input: PBMCs. This clonotype originated in a man under 40 in good health and CMV-seronegative. The rearrangement joins TRBV9 to TRBJ1-4; D might be TRBD1 (6 bases). The CDR3 nucleotides are TGTGCCAGCAGCGTTAGCAGGGGTTATAATGAAAAACTGTTTTTT. Encoded protein: CASSVSRGYNEKLFF.